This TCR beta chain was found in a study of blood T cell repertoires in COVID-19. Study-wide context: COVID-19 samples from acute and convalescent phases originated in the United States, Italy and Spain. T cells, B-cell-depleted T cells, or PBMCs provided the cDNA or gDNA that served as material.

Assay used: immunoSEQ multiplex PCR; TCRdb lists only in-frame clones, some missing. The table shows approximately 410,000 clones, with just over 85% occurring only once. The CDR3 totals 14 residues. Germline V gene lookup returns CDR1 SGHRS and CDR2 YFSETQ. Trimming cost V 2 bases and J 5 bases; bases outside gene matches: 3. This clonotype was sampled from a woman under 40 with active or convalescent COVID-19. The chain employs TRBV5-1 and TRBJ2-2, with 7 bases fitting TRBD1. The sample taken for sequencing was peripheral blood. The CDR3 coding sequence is TGCGCCAGCAGCTTAGGGACAGAGACCGGGGAGCTGTTTTTT. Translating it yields CASSLGTETGELFF. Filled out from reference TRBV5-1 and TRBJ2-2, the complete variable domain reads KAGVTQTPRYLIKTRGQQVTLSCSPISGHRSVSWYQQTPGQGLQFLFEYFSETQRNKGNFPGRFSGRQFSNSRSEMNVSTLELGDSALYLCASSLGTETGELFFGEGSRLTVL.